A selection of T cell receptor beta chains follows, all from one sample in a study of blood T cell repertoires in COVID-19. Profiled with immunoSEQ multiplex PCR; TCRdb holds only in-frame clones, not every one. The table includes roughly 200,000 clones, roughly 80% detected once. Source material: peripheral blood. These receptors all stem from an elderly woman with acute or convalescent COVID-19. The CDR3 runs from the conserved cysteine through the conserved F or W. A D gene is named only where the DNA matches it firmly. Expanded clones are given a class, and other clones once, few, many or no size at all.

v_call	d_call	j_call	clone_size	cdr3_aa	cdr3_nt
TRBV6-1	-	TRBJ1-1	-	CASSEALWSGWSTEAFF	TGTGCCAGCAGTGAAGCGCTTTGGTCGGGGTGGTCCACTGAAGCTTTCTTT
TRBV20-1	-	TRBJ1-2	once	CSARVTGGYTF	TGCAGTGCTAGGGTCACAGGGGGCTACACCTTC
TRBV3-1/TRBV3-2	-	TRBJ1-2	once	CASSQAVNYGYTF	TGTGCCAGCAGCCAAGCGGTCAACTATGGCTACACCTTC
TRBV11-3	TRBD1	TRBJ2-7	-	CASSLGTGASYEQYF	TGTGCCAGCAGCTTAGGGACAGGGGCTTCGTACGAGCAGTACTTC
TRBV5-1	TRBD2	TRBJ2-2	-	CASSLATSGNTGELFF	TGCGCCAGCAGCTTGGCTACTAGCGGGAACACCGGGGAGCTGTTTTTT
TRBV19	TRBD1	TRBJ1-6	-	CASSDRGNSPLHF	TGTGCCAGTTCGGACAGGGGTAATTCACCCCTCCACTTT
TRBV6-2/TRBV6-3	-	TRBJ1-6	-	CASSRANTGLNTLHF	TGTGCCAGCAGCCGCGCGAATACAGGGCTCAACACCCTCCACTTT
TRBV9	TRBD1	TRBJ2-5	-	CASSVGDRGETQYF	TGTGCCAGCAGCGTAGGGGACAGGGGGGAGACCCAGTACTTC
TRBV7-2	TRBD1	TRBJ2-1	-	CASSLDWTGGSYNEQFF	TGTGCCAGCAGCTTAGATTGGACAGGGGGCTCCTACAATGAGCAGTTCTTC
TRBV5-4	-	TRBJ1-5	-	CASSLDAGSNQPQHF	TGTGCCAGCAGCTTGGATGCAGGGAGCAATCAGCCCCAGCATTTT
TRBV7-2	TRBD1	TRBJ1-1	-	CASSPKTGASAEAFF	TGTGCCAGCAGCCCTAAGACAGGGGCCTCGGCTGAAGCTTTCTTT
TRBV5-6	TRBD2	TRBJ2-5	-	CASSWGGLETQYF	TGTGCCAGCAGCTGGGGGGGTTTAGAGACCCAGTACTTC
TRBV2	-	TRBJ2-2	-	CASSERQVTTGELFF	TGTGCCAGCAGTGAAAGACAGGTTACCACCGGGGAGCTGTTTTTT
TRBV7-9	-	TRBJ2-2	-	CASPRGPVNTGELFF	TGTGCCAGCCCGCGGGGGCCCGTAAACACCGGGGAGCTGTTTTTT
TRBV6-1	-	TRBJ2-3	once	CASSDRGLHSTDTQYF	TGTGCCAGCAGTGACAGGGGTCTCCACAGCACAGATACGCAGTATTTT
TRBV29-1	TRBD2	TRBJ2-1	-	CSQTAGAYNEQFF	TGCAGCCAGACTGCGGGGGCCTACAATGAGCAGTTCTTC